The 18 T cell receptor beta chains below were found in one sample sequenced in a study of PD-1 blockade in classical Hodgkin lymphoma. TCRdb's table, derived via immunoSEQ multiplex PCR, lists solely in-frame clones and lacks some. Of 50,000 to 65,000 clones listed, more than 70% are singletons. Brentuximab vedotin exposure varied among the patients, all of whom had relapsed after autologous stem cell transplantation. This sample comprised peripheral blood mononuclear cells (PBMCs), obtained before the second cycle of nivolumab. These receptors all come from a human donor with classical Hodgkin lymphoma.

The gene calls are TRBV12-5 and TRBJ2-1; TRBD1 matches at 8 bases. CDR3 length: 15 amino acids. The ends lost 3 bases at V and 8 bases at J; junction bases unmatched: 9. Germline V gene sequence: CDR1 LGHNT, CDR2 FRNRAP. CDR3 loop: CASGFLTGAYDEQFF. The CDR3 DNA is TGTGCTAGTGGTTTCCTGACAGGGGCCTATGATGAGCAGTTCTTC. The full variable domain, completed using reference TRBV12-5 and TRBJ2-1, is DARVTQTPRHKVTEMGQEVTMRCQPILGHNTVFWYRQTMMQGLELLAYFRNRAPLDDSGMPKDRFSAEMPDATLATLKIQPSEPRDSAVYFCASGFLTGAYDEQFFGPGTRLTVL.

The J gene is TRBJ1-3, the V gene TRBV28, with a tentative D call TRBD1 (5 bases). CDR3 length: 16 amino acids. Germline loops: CDR1 MDHEN, CDR2 SYDVKM. V shed 8 bases and J shed 0 bases, with 17 bases lying between them. This CDR3 is CASRLAGLGSGNTIYF. DNA of the CDR3: TGTGCCAGCCGATTAGCAGGGTTAGGCTCTGGAAACACCATATATTTT.

This clone was counted a single time. The V and J genes are TRBV5-1 and TRBJ2-5, with D hard to call. The J call may be faulty, since TRBJ2-7 better matches the DNA end. The CDR3 totals 14 residues. Looked up from germline, CDR1 is SGHRS and CDR2 is YFSETQ. CDR3 in amino acids: CASSTTTGSYEQYF. The CDR3 DNA follows: TGCGCCAGCAGCACGACGACTGGCTCCTACGAGCAGTACTTC.

This clone was detected once. V gene TRBV5-1 combines with J gene TRBJ1-4; tentative D call: TRBD1 (5 bases). Looked up from germline, CDR1 is SGHRS and CDR2 is YFSETQ. V lost 0 bases, J lost 3 bases, and 9 bases lay in between. The CDR3 length is 15 residues. The CDR3 DNA reads as TGCGCCAGCAGCTTGGTAGGGACCCCTAATGAAAAACTGTTTTTT. As protein: CASSLVGTPNEKLFF.

This chain connects TRBV18 to TRBJ1-6; D is uncertain. From germline, CDR1 is KGHSH and CDR2 LQKENI. V was clipped by 3 bases and J by 0 bases, with 6 bases between them. The CDR3 loop spans 15 amino acids. This chain's CDR3 is CASSPGSSYNSPLHF. The CDR3 nucleotides read TGTGCCAGCTCACCGGGGAGCTCCTATAATTCACCCCTCCACTTT. Full variable domain (remainder filled in from reference TRBV18 and TRBJ1-6): NAGVMQNPRHLVRRRGQEARLRCSPMKGHSHVYWYRQLPEEGLKFMVYLQKENIIDESGMPKERFSAEFPKEGPSILRIQQVVRGDSAAYFCASSPGSSYNSPLHFGNGTRLTVT.

A few counts support this clone. V and J are TRBV7-9 and TRBJ1-5; no reliable D call. This CDR3 spans 15 amino acids. Germline V gene data show CDR1 as SEHNR and CDR2 as FQNEAQ (reference sequence). The germline V and J ends were trimmed by 6 bases and 2 bases, with 14 bases remaining between them. The CDR3 DNA follows: TGTGCCAGCAGTCAAGGACGGGCCGGCAATCAGCCCCAGCATTTT. Its translation is CASSQGRAGNQPQHF.

This chain uses TRBV5-1 with TRBJ2-7; D may be TRBD1 (6 bases). V was clipped by 2 bases and J by 7 bases, with 10 bases between them. Looked up from germline, CDR1 is SGHRS and CDR2 is YFSETQ. This CDR3 is built from 12 residues. In DNA form, the CDR3 reads TGCGCCAGCAGCTTACAGGGCAGAGAGCAGTACTTC. Its translation: CASSLQGREQYF.

The V and J genes are TRBV30 and TRBJ2-3, with D unresolved. Germline values: CDR1 GTSNPN, CDR2 SVGIG (reference sequence). Trimming took 0 bases from V and 1 from J, leaving 8 bases between them. CDR3 length: 14 amino acids. The CDR3 DNA reads as TGTGCCTGGAGTGTACTGGCTGGCACAGATACGCAGTATTTT. This codes for CAWSVLAGTDTQYF.

The J gene is TRBJ2-3, the V gene TRBV4-1; 8 positions match TRBD2. This CDR3 is built from 17 residues. Germline V gene data show CDR1 as MGHRA and CDR2 as YSYEKL. J lost 6 bases, V lost 1 base, and 12 bases had no gene match. The CDR3 is CASSQGDSGAHRDTQYF. The DNA for the CDR3 is TGCGCCAGCAGCCAAGGCGATAGCGGGGCTCACCGGGATACGCAGTATTTT.

J is TRBJ1-1 and V is TRBV6-6, with 8 nucleotides matching TRBD1. The junction had 11 bases not matched to a gene; V was cut back by 6 bases and J by 5 bases. CDR1 is MNHNY and CDR2 is SVGAGI in the germline V gene (reference sequence). CDR3 size: 15 residues. The CDR3: CASRITLGQGTEAFF. The CDR3 DNA reads as TGTGCCAGCAGGATTACCTTAGGACAGGGTACTGAAGCTTTCTTT.

The J gene is TRBJ2-5, the V gene TRBV5-1; tentatively, D is TRBD1 (5 bases). Germline V lookup: CDR1 SGHRS, CDR2 YFSETQ. V was cut by 3 bases and J by 1 base, with 10 bases left in between. This CDR3 contains 14 residues. The CDR3 nucleotides are TGCGCCAGCAGCTCTGGGGCTAGCCAAGAGACCCAGTACTTC. As protein: CASSSGASQETQYF.

The sample holds a few counts of this clone. The J gene is TRBJ1-1, the V gene TRBV7-3, with 7 nucleotides matching TRBD1. Looked up from germline, CDR1 is SGHTA and CDR2 is FQGTGA. V trimming: 1 base; J trimming: 4 bases; junction bases outside the gene matches: 3. This CDR3 region has 14 residues. The CDR3 region has the DNA TGTGCCAGCAGCTTAATGACAGGGTTCACTGAAGCTTTCTTT. It translates to CASSLMTGFTEAFF. Variable domain in full (rest from reference TRBV7-3 and TRBJ1-1): GAGVSQTPSNKVTEKGKYVELRCDPISGHTALYWYRQSLGQGPEFLIYFQGTGAADDSGLPNDRFFAVRPEGSVSTLKIQRTERGDSAVYLCASSLMTGFTEAFFGQGTRLTVV.

The chain combines TRBV7-9 with TRBJ1-1, with D unclear. The V gene lost 4 bases and the J gene lost 3 bases, with 9 bases spanning the gap. CDR3 length: 13 amino acids. Per germline, CDR1 SEHNR and CDR2 FQNEAQ (reference sequence). The DNA of the CDR3 is TGTGCCAGCAGCTGGGCGGCGGACACTGAAGCTTTCTTT. Translation: CASSWAADTEAFF.

The count of this clone is one. The chain links TRBV30 to TRBJ1-6; D gene uncertain. Trimming left V 4 bases short and J 5 bases short, with 9 bases between. The CDR3 is 13 amino acids. The germline V gene encodes CDR1 GTSNPN and CDR2 SVGIG (reference sequence). The CDR3 reads CAWNDGNNSPLHF. The CDR3 DNA reads as TGTGCCTGGAATGACGGAAATAATTCACCCCTCCACTTT.

This chain's CDR3 is CASSLPGGYEQYF. The CDR3 bases are TGTGCCAGCAGTTTACCGGGAGGATACGAGCAGTACTTC. This chain uses TRBV28 with TRBJ2-7, with 7 bases aligning to TRBD2. This CDR3 is 13 amino acids long. J lost 4 bases, V lost 2 bases, and 2 bases had no gene match. Per germline, CDR1 MDHEN and CDR2 SYDVKM.

This chain links TRBV7-8 with TRBJ1-6, with D hard to call. CDR3 length: 15 amino acids. V lost 1 base, J lost 7 bases, and 11 bases lay in between. CDR1 SGHVS and CDR2 FQNEAQ come from the germline V gene. The CDR3 sequence: CASSLGQVGNSPLHF. CDR3 nucleotide sequence: TGTGCCAGCAGCTTAGGGCAAGTCGGCAATTCACCCCTCCACTTT.

The rearrangement links TRBV5-1 to TRBJ2-5; TRBD2 is a possible D gene (6 bases). The germline V and J ends were trimmed by 3 bases and 5 bases, with 20 bases remaining between them. Per germline, CDR1 SGHRS and CDR2 YFSETQ. CDR3 length: 16 residues. CDR3 in amino acids: CASSSVGRGAKETQYF. CDR3 bases: TGCGCCAGCAGCTCGGTTGGGCGGGGTGCGAAGGAGACCCAGTACTTC. Full variable domain (outside the CDR3, taken from reference TRBV5-1 and TRBJ2-5): KAGVTQTPRYLIKTRGQQVTLSCSPISGHRSVSWYQQTPGQGLQFLFEYFSETQRNKGNFPGRFSGRQFSNSRSEMNVSTLELGDSALYLCASSSVGRGAKETQYFGPGTRLLVL.

The rearrangement joins TRBV18 to TRBJ1-2; D uncertain. The germline CDR1 and CDR2 sequences are KGHSH and LQKENI. The ends were cut back, 3 bases at V and 6 bases at J, with 11 bases in the middle. The CDR3 contains 13 residues. The CDR3 DNA sequence: TGTGCCAGCTCACCCCGGGTTTCAGATGGCTACACCTTC. This encodes CASSPRVSDGYTF.